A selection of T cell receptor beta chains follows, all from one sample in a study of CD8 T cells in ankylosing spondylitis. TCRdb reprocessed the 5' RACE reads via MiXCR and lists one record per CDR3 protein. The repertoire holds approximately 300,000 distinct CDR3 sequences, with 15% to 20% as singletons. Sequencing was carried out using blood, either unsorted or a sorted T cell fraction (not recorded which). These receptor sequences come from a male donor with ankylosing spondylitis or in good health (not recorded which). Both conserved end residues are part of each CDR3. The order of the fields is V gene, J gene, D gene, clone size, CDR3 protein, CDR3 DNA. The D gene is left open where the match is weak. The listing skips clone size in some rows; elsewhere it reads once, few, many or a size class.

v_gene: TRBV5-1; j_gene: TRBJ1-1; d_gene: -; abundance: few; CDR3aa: CASSFRESNTEAFF; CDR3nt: TGCGCCAGCAGCTTCAGGGAATCGAACACTGAAGCTTTCTTT
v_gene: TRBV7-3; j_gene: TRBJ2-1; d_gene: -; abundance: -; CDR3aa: CASSLRLGNSDEQFF; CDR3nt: TGTGCCAGCAGCTTACGGTTGGGCAATTCGGATGAGCAGTTCTTC
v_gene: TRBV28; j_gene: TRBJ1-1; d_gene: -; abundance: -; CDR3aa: CASSGPGAVGTEAFF; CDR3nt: TGTGCCAGCAGTGGACCAGGCGCGGTGGGCACTGAAGCTTTCTTT
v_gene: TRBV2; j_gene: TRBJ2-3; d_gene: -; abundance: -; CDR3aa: CVSSESPVAADTQYF; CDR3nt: TGTGTCAGCAGTGAATCCCCCGTAGCGGCAGATACGCAGTATTTT
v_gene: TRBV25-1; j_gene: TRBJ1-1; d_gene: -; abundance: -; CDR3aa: CASSEVVGAEAFF; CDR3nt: TGTGCCAGCAGTGAAGTAGTTGGAGCCGAAGCTTTCTTT
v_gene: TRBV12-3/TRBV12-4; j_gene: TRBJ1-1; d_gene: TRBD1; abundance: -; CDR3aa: CASTRSAGGGNTEAFF; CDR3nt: TGTGCCAGCACCCGATCCGCAGGGGGTGGGAACACTGAAGCTTTCTTT
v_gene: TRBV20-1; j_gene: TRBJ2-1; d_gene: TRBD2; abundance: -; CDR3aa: CSARTAGVGNEQFF; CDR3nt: TGCAGTGCTAGAACGGCGGGAGTAGGAAATGAGCAGTTCTTC
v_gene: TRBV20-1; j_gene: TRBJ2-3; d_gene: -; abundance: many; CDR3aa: CSAQGDSGRTQYF; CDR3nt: TGCAGTGCCCAGGGGGACTCCGGTAGGACGCAGTATTTT
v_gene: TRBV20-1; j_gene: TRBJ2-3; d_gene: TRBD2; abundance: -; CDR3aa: CSAPPRLAEDTQYF; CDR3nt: TGCAGTGCCCCCCCGCGACTAGCAGAGGATACGCAGTATTTT
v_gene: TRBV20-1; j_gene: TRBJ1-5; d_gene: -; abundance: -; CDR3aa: CSASPRPINQPQHF; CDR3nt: TGCAGTGCTTCCCCGAGACCGATCAATCAGCCCCAGCATTTT
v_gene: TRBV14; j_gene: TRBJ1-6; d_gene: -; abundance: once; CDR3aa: CASSHRPGSDSPLHF; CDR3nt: TGTGCCAGCAGCCACCGGCCCGGGTCGGATTCACCCCTCCACTTT
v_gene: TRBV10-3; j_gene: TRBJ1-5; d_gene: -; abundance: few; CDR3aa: CAISESRGGNQPQHF; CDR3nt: TGTGCCATCAGTGAGTCTAGGGGAGGAAATCAGCCCCAGCATTTT
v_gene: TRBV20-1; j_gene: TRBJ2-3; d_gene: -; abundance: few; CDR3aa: CSARDTRTNTDTQYF; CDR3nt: TGCAGTGCTAGAGATACCCGGACTAACACAGATACGCAGTATTTT
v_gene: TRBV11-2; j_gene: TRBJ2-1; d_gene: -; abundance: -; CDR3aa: CASSLGTNEQFF; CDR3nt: TGTGCCAGCAGCTTAGGTACTAATGAGCAGTTCTTC
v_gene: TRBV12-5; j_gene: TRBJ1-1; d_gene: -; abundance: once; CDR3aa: CASGLGARDTEAFF; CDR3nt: TGTGCTAGTGGTTTAGGGGCGCGGGACACTGAAGCTTTCTTT
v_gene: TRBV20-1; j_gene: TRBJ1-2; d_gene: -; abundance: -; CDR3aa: CSAPLQNYGYTF; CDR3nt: TGCAGTGCTCCCCTGCAAAACTATGGCTACACCTTC
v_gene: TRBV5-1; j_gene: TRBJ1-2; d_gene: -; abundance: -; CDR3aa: CASSLGGMQTIGYTF; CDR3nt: TGCGCCAGCAGCTTGGGCGGGATGCAAACTATTGGCTACACCTTC
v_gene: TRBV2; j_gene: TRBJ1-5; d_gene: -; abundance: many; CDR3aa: CASNSGNQPQHF; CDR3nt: TGTGCCAGCAATAGTGGCAATCAGCCCCAGCATTTT
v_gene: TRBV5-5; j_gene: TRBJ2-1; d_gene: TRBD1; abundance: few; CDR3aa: CASSLGTGWSGEQFF; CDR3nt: TGTGCCAGCAGCTTGGGGACAGGGTGGTCGGGTGAGCAGTTCTTC
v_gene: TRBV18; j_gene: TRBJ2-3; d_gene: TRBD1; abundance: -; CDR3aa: CASSPDRGLTGTDTQYF; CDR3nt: TGTGCCAGCTCACCGGACAGGGGGCTTACCGGCACAGATACGCAGTATTTT
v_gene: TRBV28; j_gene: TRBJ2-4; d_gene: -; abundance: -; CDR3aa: CASSLRAWNIQYF; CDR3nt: TGTGCCAGCAGTCTTAGGGCCTGGAACATTCAGTACTTC
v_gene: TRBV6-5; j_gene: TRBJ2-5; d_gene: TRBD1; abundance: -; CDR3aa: CASSYAPGTGKETQYF; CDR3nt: TGTGCCAGCAGTTACGCACCCGGGACAGGAAAAGAGACCCAGTACTTC